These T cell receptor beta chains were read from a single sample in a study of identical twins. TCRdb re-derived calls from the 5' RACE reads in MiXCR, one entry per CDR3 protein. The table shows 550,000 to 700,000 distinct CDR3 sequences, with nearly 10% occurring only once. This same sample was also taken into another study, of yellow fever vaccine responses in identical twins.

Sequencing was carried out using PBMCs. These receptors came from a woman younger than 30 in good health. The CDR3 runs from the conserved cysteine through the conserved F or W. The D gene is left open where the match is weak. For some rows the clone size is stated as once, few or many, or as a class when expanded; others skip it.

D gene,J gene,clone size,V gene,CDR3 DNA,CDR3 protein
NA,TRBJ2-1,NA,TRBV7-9,TGTGCCAGCAGCCCCGCGCCCCTCAGCTCCTACAATGAGCAGTTCTTC,CASSPAPLSSYNEQFF
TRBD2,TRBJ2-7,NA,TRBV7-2,TGTGCCAGCAATCAGCCCGGCGGGGGGGTCTCCTACGAGCAGTACTTC,CASNQPGGGVSYEQYF
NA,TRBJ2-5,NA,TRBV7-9,TGTGCCAGCAGCTCCCATTTAGGCTGGGAGACCCAGTACTTC,CASSSHLGWETQYF
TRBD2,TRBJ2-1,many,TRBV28,TGTGCCAGCACGAAATTAGCGGGAGAGGCCAATGAGCAGTTCTTC,CASTKLAGEANEQFF
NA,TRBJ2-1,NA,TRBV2,TGTGCCAGCAGTGAAGCCGCGGGTTATGAGCAGTTCTTC,CASSEAAGYEQFF
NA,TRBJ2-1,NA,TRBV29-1,TGCAGCTCCAATACGGGACTCGCGGGGAATGAGCAGTTCTTC,CSSNTGLAGNEQFF
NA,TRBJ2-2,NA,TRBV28,TGTGCCAGCCCTAGGATGACGGCGAACACCGGGGAGCTGTTTTTT,CASPRMTANTGELFF
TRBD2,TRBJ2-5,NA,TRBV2,TGTGCCAGCATGACGGGGGGAGGGCAAGAGACCCAGTACTTC,CASMTGGGQETQYF
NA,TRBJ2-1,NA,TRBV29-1,TGCAGCGCATCTTGGGGAGCGGGCGGGGACAATGAGCAGTTCTTC,CSASWGAGGDNEQFF
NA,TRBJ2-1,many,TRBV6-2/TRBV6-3,TGTGCCAGCGGGAGGAGCTACAATGAGCAGTTCTTC,CASGRSYNEQFF